This T cell receptor beta chain came from a study of T cell repertoires in cytomegalovirus infection. At the level of the study: HLA-C-restricted CMV epitopes, recently identified, and well-studied HLA-B-restricted ones were used by the study. General study results and limits: Identification of carriers of CMV plus the relevant HLA was performed using cumulative public TCR beta family frequency.

About this clonotype: Its target is unknown.

V lost 0 bases and J lost 5, with 1 base in between. CDR3 length: 12 amino acids. Germline CDR1 reads MNHNY; CDR2 reads SVGAGI (reference sequence). TCRdb passed the reads through MiXCR, listing each CDR3 protein once. Of roughly 68,000 distinct CDR3 sequences in the sample, 20% to 25% were seen once. The TCR originated in a human donor in good health (CMV status not recorded). Some clones in this sample may be carry-over from other donors' samples. The material was CD8+ T cells from cultured PBMCs, obtained from culture after CMV antigen stimulation. The J gene is TRBJ2-2, the V gene TRBV6-6; no clear D. The CDR3 coding sequence is TGTGCCAGCAGTTACTCGACCGGGGAGCTGTTTTTT. Residues: CASSYSTGELFF.